This TCR beta chain was found in a study of cytomegalovirus exposure and HLA in healthy donors. Turning to this clone: What it recognizes is unknown.

Overall study results and limits: In a later analysis, common viral pathogens appeared linked to several of the most significant clusters. Association of a missense DCLRE1C variant with TCR beta V- and J-gene trimming was reported in a later analysis. High specificity and sensitivity for cytomegalovirus status were reported for the classifier. Apart from CMV serostatus, no immune exposure information was available.

The germline V gene has CDR1 SGHVS and CDR2 FNYEAQ. V gave up 1 base and J gave up 6 bases; unmatched junction bases: 4. This CDR3 has 15 residues. The PCR contained 60 Vbeta and 13 Jbeta primers. Here immunoSEQ multiplex PCR was the method, and the copy in TCRdb shows in-frame clones only, minus some. The sample has 150,000 to 200,000 clones, 82% seen once. The clonotype was recovered from a girl between 5 and 17 years old in good health and CMV-seropositive. The chain couples TRBV7-6 to TRBJ1-5; TRBD1 matches 9 bases. What was sequenced was PBMCs. The CDR3 DNA follows: TGTGCCAGCAGCTTAGACAGGGGGCAAGGTCAGCCCCAGCATTTT. It specifies CASSLDRGQGQPQHF.